The present T cell receptor beta chain was sequenced within a study of T-cell reconstitution after alpha-beta-depleted transplantation in children. V trimming: 1 base; J trimming: 5 bases; junction bases outside the gene matches: 6. CDR1 SGHTA and CDR2 FQGNSA come from the germline V gene. CDR3 length: 15 residues. Unique molecular identifiers tagged the TCRbeta library. TCRdb re-called the PCR reads with MiXCR, one entry per CDR3 protein. Found here are about 600,000 distinct CDR3 sequences, roughly a tenth of them singletons; the top ten hold less than 4.5%. The sequenced sample was PBMCs from the stem cell graft donor, obtained from the stem cell graft. The chain has TRBV7-2 and TRBJ2-5, with 8 bases that match TRBD2. The sequence came from a human donor who donated a stem cell graft to a child with acute myeloid leukemia. The CDR3 DNA reads TGTGCCAGCAGCTTAGTGGGACTAGGTATTGAGACCCAGTACTTC. Its translation is CASSLVGLGIETQYF.